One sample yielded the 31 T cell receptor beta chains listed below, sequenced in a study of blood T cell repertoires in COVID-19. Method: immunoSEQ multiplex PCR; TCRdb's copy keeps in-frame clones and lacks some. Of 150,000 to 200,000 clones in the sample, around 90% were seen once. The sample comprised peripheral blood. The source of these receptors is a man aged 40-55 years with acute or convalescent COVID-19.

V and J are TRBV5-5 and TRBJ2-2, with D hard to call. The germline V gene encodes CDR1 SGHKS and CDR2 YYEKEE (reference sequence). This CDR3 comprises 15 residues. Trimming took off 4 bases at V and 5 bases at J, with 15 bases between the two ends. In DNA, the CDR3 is TGTGCCAGCAGCGCGCTTTTAGTGGTGACCGGGGAGCTGTTTTTT. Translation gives CASSALLVVTGELFF.

The CDR3 is CASSLGDSINQPQHF. The DNA for the CDR3 is TGTGCCAGCAGCTTAGGGGACAGCATAAATCAGCCCCAGCATTTT. The chain combines TRBV7-9 with TRBJ1-5; TRBD1 agrees at 7 bases. V gave up 1 base and J gave up 4 bases; unmatched junction bases: 4. The germline gives CDR1 SEHNR, CDR2 FQNEAQ (reference sequence). This CDR3 is built from 15 residues.

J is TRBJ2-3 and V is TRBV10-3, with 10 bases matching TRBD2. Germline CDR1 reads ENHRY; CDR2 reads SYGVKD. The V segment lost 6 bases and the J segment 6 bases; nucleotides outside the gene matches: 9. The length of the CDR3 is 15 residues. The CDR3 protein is CAIRTGTSVVDTQYF. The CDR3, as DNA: TGTGCCATCAGAACCGGGACTAGCGTGGTGGATACGCAGTATTTT.

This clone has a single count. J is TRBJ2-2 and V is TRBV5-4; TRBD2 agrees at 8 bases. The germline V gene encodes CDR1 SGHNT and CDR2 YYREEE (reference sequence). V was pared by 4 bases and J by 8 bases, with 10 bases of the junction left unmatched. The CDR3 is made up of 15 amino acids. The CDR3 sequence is CASSVGLGLGGELFF. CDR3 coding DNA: TGTGCCAGCAGCGTGGGACTAGGACTCGGGGGGGAGCTGTTTTTT.

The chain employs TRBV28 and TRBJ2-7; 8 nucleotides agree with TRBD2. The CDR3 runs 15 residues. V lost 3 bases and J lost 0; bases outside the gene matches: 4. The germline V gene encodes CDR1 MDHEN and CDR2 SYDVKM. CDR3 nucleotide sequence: TGTGCCAGCAGTTTTTACGGGGGGGGCTCCTACGAGCAGTACTTC. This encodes CASSFYGGGSYEQYF.

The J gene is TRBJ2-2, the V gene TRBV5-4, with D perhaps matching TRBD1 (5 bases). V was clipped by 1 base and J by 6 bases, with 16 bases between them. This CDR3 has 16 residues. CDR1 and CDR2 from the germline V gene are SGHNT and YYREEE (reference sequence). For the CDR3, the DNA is TGTGCCAGCAGCTTGCTCCAGGGTGTGAATCCCGGGGAGCTGTTTTTT. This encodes CASSLLQGVNPGELFF.

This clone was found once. The CDR3: CASSLGTGDFGGELFF. DNA of the CDR3: TGTGCCAGCAGCCTCGGGACAGGGGATTTTGGCGGGGAGCTGTTTTTT. The J gene is TRBJ2-2, the V gene TRBV4-2, with 10 bases that match TRBD1. The V gene's germline CDR1 is LGHNA and CDR2 YNFKEQ. V shed 4 bases and J 7 bases; nucleotides not matched to a gene: 9. The CDR3 sequence is 16 residues long.

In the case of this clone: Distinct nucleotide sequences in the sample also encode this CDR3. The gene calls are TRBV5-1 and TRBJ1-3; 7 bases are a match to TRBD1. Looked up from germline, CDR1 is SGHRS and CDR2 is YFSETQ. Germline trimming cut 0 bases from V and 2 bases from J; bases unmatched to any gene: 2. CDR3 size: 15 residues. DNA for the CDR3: TGCGCCAGCAGCTTGGGTACAGGGGCTGGAAACACCATATATTTT. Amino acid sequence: CASSLGTGAGNTIYF.

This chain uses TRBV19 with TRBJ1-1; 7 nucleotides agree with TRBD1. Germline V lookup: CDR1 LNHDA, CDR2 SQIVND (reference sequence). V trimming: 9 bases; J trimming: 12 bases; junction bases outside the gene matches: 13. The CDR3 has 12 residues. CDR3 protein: CASGPGQRITFF. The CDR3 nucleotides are TGTGCCAGCGGGCCGGGACAGAGGATAACTTTCTTT.

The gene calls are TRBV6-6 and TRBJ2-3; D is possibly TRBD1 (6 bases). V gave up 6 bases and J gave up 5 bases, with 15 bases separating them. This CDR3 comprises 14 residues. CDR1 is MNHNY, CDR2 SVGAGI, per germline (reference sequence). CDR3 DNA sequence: TGTGCCAGCAGGGAGAAGGGCAGGGGAGATACGCAGTATTTT. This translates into CASREKGRGDTQYF.

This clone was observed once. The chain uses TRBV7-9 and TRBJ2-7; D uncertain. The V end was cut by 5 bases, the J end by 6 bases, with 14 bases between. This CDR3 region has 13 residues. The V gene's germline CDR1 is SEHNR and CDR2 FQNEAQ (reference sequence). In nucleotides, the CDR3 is TGTGCCAGCAGCGGTTCGATTCCCGGCGAGCAGTACTTC. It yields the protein CASSGSIPGEQYF.

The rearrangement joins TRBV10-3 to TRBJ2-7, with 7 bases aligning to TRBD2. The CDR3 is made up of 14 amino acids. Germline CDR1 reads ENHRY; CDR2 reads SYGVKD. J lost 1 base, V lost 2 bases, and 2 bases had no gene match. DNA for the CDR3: TGTGCCATCAGTGAGGGGACTATTTCCTACGAGCAGTACTTC. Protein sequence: CAISEGTISYEQYF.

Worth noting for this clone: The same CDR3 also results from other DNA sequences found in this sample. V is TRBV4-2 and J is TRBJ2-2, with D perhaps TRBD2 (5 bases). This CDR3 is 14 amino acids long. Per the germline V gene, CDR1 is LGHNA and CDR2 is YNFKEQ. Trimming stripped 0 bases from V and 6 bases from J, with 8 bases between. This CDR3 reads CASSQDRGPGELFF. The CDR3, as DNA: TGTGCCAGCAGCCAAGATCGAGGGCCCGGGGAGCTGTTTTTT.

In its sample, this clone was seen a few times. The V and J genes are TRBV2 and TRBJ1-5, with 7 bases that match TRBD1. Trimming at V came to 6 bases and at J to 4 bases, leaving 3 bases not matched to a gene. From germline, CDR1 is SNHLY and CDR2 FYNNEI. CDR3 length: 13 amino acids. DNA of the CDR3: TGTGCCAGCAGCCGACAGGGTAATCAGCCCCAGCATTTT. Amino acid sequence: CASSRQGNQPQHF.

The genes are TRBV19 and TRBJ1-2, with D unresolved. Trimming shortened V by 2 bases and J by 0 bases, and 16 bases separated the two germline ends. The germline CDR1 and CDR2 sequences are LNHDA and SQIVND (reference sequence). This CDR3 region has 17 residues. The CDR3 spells CASSIIEGQSANYGYTF. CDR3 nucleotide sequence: TGTGCCAGTAGTATAATAGAGGGCCAATCAGCTAACTATGGCTACACCTTC.

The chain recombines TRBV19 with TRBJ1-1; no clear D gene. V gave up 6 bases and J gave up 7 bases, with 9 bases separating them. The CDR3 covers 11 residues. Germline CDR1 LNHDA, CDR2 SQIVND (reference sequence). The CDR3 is CASRTKGEAFF. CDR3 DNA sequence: TGTGCCAGTAGAACTAAAGGTGAAGCTTTCTTT.

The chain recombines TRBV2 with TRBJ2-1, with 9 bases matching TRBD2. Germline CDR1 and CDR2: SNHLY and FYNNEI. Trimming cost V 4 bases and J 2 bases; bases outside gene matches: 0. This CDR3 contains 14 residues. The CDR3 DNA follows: TGTGCCAGCAGTGGCGGGGGGGCCTACAATGAGCAGTTCTTC. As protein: CASSGGGAYNEQFF.

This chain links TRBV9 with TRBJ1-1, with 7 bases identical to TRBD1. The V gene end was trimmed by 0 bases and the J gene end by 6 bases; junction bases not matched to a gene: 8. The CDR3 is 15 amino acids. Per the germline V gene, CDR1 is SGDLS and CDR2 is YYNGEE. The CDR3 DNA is TGTGCCAGCAGCGTAGAGACAGGGAGAGTCGCTGAAGCTTTCTTT. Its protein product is CASSVETGRVAEAFF.

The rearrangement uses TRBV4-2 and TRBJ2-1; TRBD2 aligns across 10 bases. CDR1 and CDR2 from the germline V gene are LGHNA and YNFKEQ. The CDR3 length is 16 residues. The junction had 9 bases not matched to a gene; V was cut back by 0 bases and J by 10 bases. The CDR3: CASSQEALAGVGEQFF. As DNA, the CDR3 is TGTGCCAGCAGCCAAGAGGCGCTAGCGGGGGTAGGGGAGCAGTTCTTC.

CDR3 loop: CASSQVQGAGEQYF. CDR3 DNA: TGTGCCAGCAGCCAAGTACAGGGGGCAGGCGAGCAGTACTTC. The chain joins TRBV3-1 (or the pseudogene TRBV3-2) to TRBJ2-7; 9 bases map to TRBD1. This CDR3 contains 14 residues. Trimming took 1 base from V and 6 from J; bases not matched to a gene: 4. Germline V gene sequence: CDR1 LGHDT, CDR2 YNNKEL (reference sequence).

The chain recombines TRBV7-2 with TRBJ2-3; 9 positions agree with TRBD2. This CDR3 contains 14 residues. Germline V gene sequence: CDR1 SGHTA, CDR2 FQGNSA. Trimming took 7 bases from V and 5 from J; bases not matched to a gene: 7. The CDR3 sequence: CASTQNSGGDTQYF. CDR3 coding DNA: TGTGCCAGCACCCAGAATAGCGGGGGAGATACGCAGTATTTT.

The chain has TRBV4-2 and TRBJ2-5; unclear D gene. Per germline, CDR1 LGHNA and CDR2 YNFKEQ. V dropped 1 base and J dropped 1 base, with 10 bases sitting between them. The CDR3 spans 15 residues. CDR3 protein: CASSQVPGIQETQYF. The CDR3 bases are TGTGCCAGCAGCCAAGTCCCAGGCATCCAAGAGACCCAGTACTTC.

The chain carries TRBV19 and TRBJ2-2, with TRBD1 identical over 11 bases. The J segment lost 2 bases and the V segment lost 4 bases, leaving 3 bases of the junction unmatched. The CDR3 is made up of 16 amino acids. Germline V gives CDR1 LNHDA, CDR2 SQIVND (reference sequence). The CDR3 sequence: CASSRTGGANTGELFF. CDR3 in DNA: TGTGCCAGTAGTAGGACAGGGGGCGCAAACACCGGGGAGCTGTTTTTT. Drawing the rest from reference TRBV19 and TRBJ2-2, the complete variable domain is DGGITQSPKYLFRKEGQNVTLSCEQNLNHDAMYWYRQDPGQGLRLIYYSQIVNDFQKGDIAEGYSVSREKKESFPLTVTSAQKNPTAFYLCASSRTGGANTGELFFGEGSRLTVL.

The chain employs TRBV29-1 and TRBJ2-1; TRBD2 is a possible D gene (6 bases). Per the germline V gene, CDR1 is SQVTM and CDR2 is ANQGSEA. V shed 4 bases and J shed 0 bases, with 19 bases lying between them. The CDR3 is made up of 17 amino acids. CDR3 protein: CSVAGTRKGASYNEQFF. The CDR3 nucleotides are TGCAGCGTTGCTGGGACTCGAAAGGGAGCCTCCTACAATGAGCAGTTCTTC.

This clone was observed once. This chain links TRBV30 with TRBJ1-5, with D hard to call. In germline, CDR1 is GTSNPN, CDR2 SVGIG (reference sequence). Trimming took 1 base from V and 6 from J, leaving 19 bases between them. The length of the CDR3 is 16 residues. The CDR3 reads CAWSAGMISISQPQHF. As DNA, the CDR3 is TGTGCCTGGAGTGCCGGGATGATTAGCATTTCTCAGCCCCAGCATTTT.

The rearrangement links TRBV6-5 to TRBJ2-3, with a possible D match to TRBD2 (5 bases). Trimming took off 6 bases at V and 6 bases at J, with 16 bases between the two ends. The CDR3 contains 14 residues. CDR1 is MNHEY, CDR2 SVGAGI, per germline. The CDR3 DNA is TGTGCCAGCAGCCGGAACGAGGGCATCGATACGCAGTATTTT. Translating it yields CASSRNEGIDTQYF.

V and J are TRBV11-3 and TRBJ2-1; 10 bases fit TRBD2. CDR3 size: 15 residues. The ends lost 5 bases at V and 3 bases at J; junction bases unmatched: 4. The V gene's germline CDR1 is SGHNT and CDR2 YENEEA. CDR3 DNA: TGTGCCAGCAGCCAACTAGCGGGGAACTACAATGAGCAGTTCTTC. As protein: CASSQLAGNYNEQFF.

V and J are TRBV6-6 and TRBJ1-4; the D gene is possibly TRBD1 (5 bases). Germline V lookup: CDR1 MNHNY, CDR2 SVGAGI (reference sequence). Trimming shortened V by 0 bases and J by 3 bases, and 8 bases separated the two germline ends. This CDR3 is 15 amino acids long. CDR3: CASSYSHRPNEKLFF. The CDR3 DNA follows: TGTGCCAGCAGTTACTCCCACAGGCCTAATGAAAAACTGTTTTTT.

CDR3 DNA sequence: TGCGCCAGCGGCGAGGAGGCTTTTCGGGGCTACACCTTC. As protein: CASGEEAFRGYTF. The chain joins TRBV5-1 to TRBJ1-2, with unresolved D. The V gene lost 7 bases and the J gene lost 8 bases, with 18 bases spanning the gap. The CDR3 is made up of 13 amino acids. Germline CDR1 is SGHRS and CDR2 is YFSETQ.

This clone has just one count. The CDR3, as DNA: TGTGCCAGCAGCGACCACCGGGACAGGGGCTCTTACGAGCAGTACTTC. Its translation is CASSDHRDRGSYEQYF. The V gene is TRBV7-6, the J gene TRBJ2-7; the match to TRBD1 covers 10 bases. Germline V lookup: CDR1 SGHVS, CDR2 FNYEAQ. The CDR3 is 16 residues long. The trim removed 5 bases at V and 4 bases at J, leaving 11 bases unmatched. The whole variable domain, remainder taken from reference TRBV7-6 and TRBJ2-7, is GAGVSQSPRYKVTKRGQDVALRCDPISGHVSLYWYRQALGQGPEFLTYFNYEAQQDKSGLPNDRFSAERPEGSISTLTIQRTEQRDSAMYRCASSDHRDRGSYEQYFGPGTRLTVT.

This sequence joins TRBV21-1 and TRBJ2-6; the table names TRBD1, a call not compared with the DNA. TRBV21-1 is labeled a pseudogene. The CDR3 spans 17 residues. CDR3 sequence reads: CASSFFRQGPGANVLTF. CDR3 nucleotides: TGTGCCAGCAGCTTCTTTAGACAGGGCCCTGGGGCCAACGTCCTGACTTTC.